These T cell receptor beta chains were read from a single sample in a study of circulating CD8 cells and anti-PD-1 response in melanoma. TCRdb re-analysed the reads in MiXCR, keeping a single row per CDR3 protein. The table has fewer than 250 distinct CDR3 sequences, approximately 7% seen once; the top ten hold roughly 70%. The source material was CD8+ T cells from PBMCs, sampled at baseline or after one month of anti-PD-1 therapy (not recorded which). These receptors all come from a human donor with melanoma. The conserved cysteine and the conserved F or W are not part of the CDR3 here. The D gene is left open where the match is weak.

CDR3 length	V gene	J gene	D gene	CDR3 protein
13	TRBV7-3	TRBJ2-1	TRBD1	ASSSTPGQSNEQF
14	TRBV19	TRBJ1-1	TRBD1	ASKSWEGAPDTEAF
13	TRBV30	TRBJ2-7	TRBD1	AWKGQEAGSYEQY
13	TRBV19	TRBJ1-3	TRBD1	ASSIPTGSGNTIY
12	TRBV19	TRBJ1-1	TRBD1	ASIPGQGGTEAF
12	TRBV30	TRBJ2-7	.	AWSISVSIYGQY
13	TRBV21-1	TRBJ2-2	.	ASSKAWRNTGELF
13	TRBV7-3	TRBJ2-3	TRBD2	ASSLTPSGGDTQY
14	TRBV3-1	TRBJ2-7	.	ASSQVVTTSSYEQY
16	TRBV25-1	TRBJ1-5	.	ASSGDSGPESSNQPQH
11	TRBV5-4	TRBJ2-7	.	ASSTDRLHEQY
9	TRBV28	TRBJ2-7	.	ASATGYEQY
12	TRBV27	TRBJ1-5	.	ASSLWAGNQPQH
9	TRBV9	TRBJ2-3	.	ASSDSWAQY
20	TRBV23-1	TRBJ2-7	.	ASSLPLMARNLRAVLHFDSA
9	TRBV25-1	TRBJ2-1	.	ASNGGNEQF
10	TRBV5-1	TRBJ2-3	.	ASSLGGDTQY
14	TRBV5-6	TRBJ1-2	.	ASSLEVGSETYGYT
11	TRBV7-3	TRBJ2-1	TRBD1	ASSFGQVAEQF
13	TRBV7-2	TRBJ2-7	TRBD1	ASSREPGQSYEQY
15	TRBV2	TRBJ2-1	TRBD2	ASSDPGERGIYNEQF
11	TRBV4-2	TRBJ1-1	.	ASSLVGNTEAF
13	TRBV6-2/TRBV6-3	TRBJ2-3	TRBD2	ASSESGGATDTQY
14	TRBV4-3	TRBJ2-3	.	ASSQDLGRGADTQY
13	TRBV29-1	TRBJ2-5	.	SVELTPGRKETQY
12	TRBV9	TRBJ1-1	.	ASSPSGRSTEAF
13	TRBV25-1	TRBJ1-6	.	ASSEQTGYNSPLH
12	TRBV19	TRBJ2-5	TRBD2	ASSIALAGTPRY
11	TRBV9	TRBJ1-2	.	ASSATENYGYT
13	TRBV5-4	TRBJ2-5	TRBD2	ASSLPGGLQETQY
12	TRBV6-5	TRBJ2-7	.	ASSHGQITYEQY
11	TRBV11-2	TRBJ2-1	.	ASSFTGGNEQF
12	TRBV7-2	TRBJ2-5	.	ASSRWGAKETQY
12	TRBV6-5	TRBJ2-2	.	ASSLRGSTGELF
11	TRBV28	TRBJ2-7	.	ASSFASPYEQY
13	TRBV19	TRBJ1-5	TRBD1	ASTGRGQGDQPQH
17	TRBV27	TRBJ2-1	.	ASKRRVGGGLDSYNEQF
13	TRBV20-1	TRBJ2-3	.	SATNRDTYTDTQY
13	TRBV11-2	TRBJ2-3	.	ASSHNSGATDTQY
16	TRBV12-3/TRBV12-4	TRBJ2-1	.	ASSPDPSTGEWYNEQF
12	TRBV20-1	TRBJ2-7	.	SARDSAGNYEQY
10	TRBV29-1	TRBJ2-5	TRBD2	SVRGGSETQY
14	TRBV5-6	TRBJ1-2	.	ASSQEVGSETYGYT
11	TRBV12-5	TRBJ2-7	.	ASGTDLFYEQY
19	TRBV21-1	TRBJ1-5	.	ASSTNRYLEVGPSRIQPQH
12	TRBV20-1	TRBJ2-2	TRBD1	SAKGQGDTGELF
16	TRBV6-5	TRBJ2-1	.	ASSRTSRRTGKIEEQF
10	TRBV29-1	TRBJ2-5	TRBD2	SVRGGSETRY
17	TRBV21-1	TRBJ2-1	.	ASSKEGAHRDYLYNEQF
16	TRBV28	TRBJ1-5	.	ASSLRGQWEYSNQPQH
11	TRBV20-1	TRBJ2-7	TRBD2	SAGTSGVSEQY
14	TRBV14	TRBJ2-1	.	ASSQDRSPRYNEQF
10	TRBV7-2	TRBJ2-5	.	ASSLDAVTQY
16	TRBV19	TRBJ1-3	.	ASSTQIGQFFSGNTIY
13	TRBV20-1	TRBJ1-5	.	SARDLSRGNQPQH
11	TRBV4-3	TRBJ2-1	.	ASRSSSYNEQF
13	TRBV5-1	TRBJ1-1	TRBD1	ASSLSEVWTGEAF
12	TRBV6-5	TRBJ1-5	.	ASRNTGRNQPQH